This T cell receptor beta chain is from a study of cytomegalovirus exposure and HLA in healthy donors. Overall study: In an earlier analysis, 95 million to 140 million unique TCR beta sequences were found from some 180 million T cells.

60 Vbeta and 13 Jbeta primers were used in PCR. Some clones are missing from TCRdb's copy, which holds only in-frame ones; the method was immunoSEQ multiplex PCR. The sample carries 90,000 to 150,000 clones, 75% to 90% recorded once. Study findings and constraints: Later analysis identified over 15,000 TCR beta sequences associated with HLA alleles, using a false discovery rate threshold of 0.05. Generally TCR sequences proved uncommon, though certain public TCRs appeared in numerous donors. It was assumed in the presence/absence analyses that sequencing depth was roughly uniform across donors.

Notes on this clone: Its specificity is not known.

CDR1 and CDR2 from the germline V gene are SGHAT and FQNNGV. The CDR3 is made up of 18 amino acids. The J segment lost 5 bases and the V segment lost 4 bases, leaving 17 bases of the junction unmatched. The TCR comes from a man between 45 and 60 years old in good health and CMV-seronegative. The chain links TRBV11-2 to TRBJ2-3, with 8 positions matching TRBD2. Source material: PBMCs. The CDR3 spells CASSSRSPQRESIDTQYF. Written as DNA, the CDR3 is TGTGCCAGCAGCTCCCGCTCCCCCCAGCGGGAGAGTATAGATACGCAGTATTTT.